What follows is one T cell receptor (beta chain) and its context. Its specificity is unknown. This sample stems from a study of beta chain features in type 1 diabetes. About the study: Analysis included about 110 million sorted cells drawn from all samples. The study's findings and limits: Significant though moderate, a shortening of TCRB CDR3s appeared in all four CD4+ subsets of Type 1 diabetes patients. A greater similarity of naive, central memory and Treg TCRB repertoires was seen among patients than among healthy donors.

The germline V and J ends were trimmed by 7 bases and 0 bases, with 10 bases remaining between them. Germline-derived CDR1 and CDR2 are SNHLY and FYNNEI. The CDR3 extends over 14 amino acids. Expressed TCRB transcripts got sequenced, as all isolated RNA was reverse transcribed. Some clones are missing from TCRdb's copy, which holds only in-frame ones; the method was immunoSEQ multiplex PCR. This sample has under 900,000 clones, with under 20% found just once. Blood was drawn once from each donor into heparinised tubes. The draws averaged about 0.11 L. Sequencing used naive CD4+ T cells from blood. The chain has TRBV2 and TRBJ2-4, with D tentatively TRBD2 (6 bases). This receptor was obtained from a woman aged 18 to 35 in good health. The DNA of the CDR3 is TGTGCCAGCACGGGGGACCTAGCCAAAAACATTCAGTACTTC. Residues: CASTGDLAKNIQYF.